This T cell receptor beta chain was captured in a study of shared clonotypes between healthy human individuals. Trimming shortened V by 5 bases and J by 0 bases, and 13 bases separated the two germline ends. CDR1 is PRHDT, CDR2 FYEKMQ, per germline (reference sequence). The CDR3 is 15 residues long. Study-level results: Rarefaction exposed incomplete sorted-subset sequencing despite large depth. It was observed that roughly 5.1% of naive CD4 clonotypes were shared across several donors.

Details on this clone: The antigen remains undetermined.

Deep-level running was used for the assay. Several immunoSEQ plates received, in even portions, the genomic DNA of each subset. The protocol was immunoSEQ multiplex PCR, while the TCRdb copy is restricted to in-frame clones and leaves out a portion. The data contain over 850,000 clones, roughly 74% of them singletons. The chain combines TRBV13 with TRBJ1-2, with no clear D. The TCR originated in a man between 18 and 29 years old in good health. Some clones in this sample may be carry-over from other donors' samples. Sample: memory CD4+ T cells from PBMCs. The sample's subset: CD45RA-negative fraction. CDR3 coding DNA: TGTGCCAGCAGCCCCAGGACCGCAGCTAACTATGGCTACACCTTC. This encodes CASSPRTAANYGYTF.